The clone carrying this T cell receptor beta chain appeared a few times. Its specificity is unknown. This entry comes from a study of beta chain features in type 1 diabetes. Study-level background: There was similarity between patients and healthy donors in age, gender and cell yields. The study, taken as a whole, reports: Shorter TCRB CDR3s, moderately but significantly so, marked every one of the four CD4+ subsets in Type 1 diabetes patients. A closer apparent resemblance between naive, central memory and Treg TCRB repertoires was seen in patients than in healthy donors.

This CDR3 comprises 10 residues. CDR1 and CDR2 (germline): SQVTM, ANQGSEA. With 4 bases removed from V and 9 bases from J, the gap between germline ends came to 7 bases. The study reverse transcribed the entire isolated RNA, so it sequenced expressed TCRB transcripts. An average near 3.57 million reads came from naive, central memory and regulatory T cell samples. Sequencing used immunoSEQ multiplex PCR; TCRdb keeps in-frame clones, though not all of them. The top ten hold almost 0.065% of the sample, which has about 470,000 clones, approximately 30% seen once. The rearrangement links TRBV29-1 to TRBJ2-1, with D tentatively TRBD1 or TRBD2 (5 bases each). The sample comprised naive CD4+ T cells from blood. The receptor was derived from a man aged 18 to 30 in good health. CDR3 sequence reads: CSVGGTEQFF. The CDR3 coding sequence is TGCAGCGTTGGAGGGACTGAGCAGTTCTTC.